The T cell receptor (beta chain) described here comes from a study of blood T cell repertoires in COVID-19. Study background: COVID-19 samples collected from the United States, Italy and Spain covered acute and convalescent phases.

CDR1 and CDR2 from the germline V gene are MGHRA and YSYEKL. The CDR3 is 16 amino acids. The junction had 6 bases not matched to a gene; V was cut back by 0 bases and J by 2 bases. TCRdb's copy holds only in-frame clones and misses some; the assay was immunoSEQ multiplex PCR. The data hold just under 300,000 clones, with around nine tenths observed a single time. This clone was recorded a few times. The source is a man in his 70s with acute or convalescent COVID-19. The chain combines TRBV4-1 with TRBJ2-5, with TRBD2 identical over 7 bases. Material for sequencing was peripheral blood. CDR3 nucleotide sequence: TGCGCCAGCAGCCAAGATCCCAGCGGGGTACAAGAGACCCAGTACTTC. Protein sequence: CASSQDPSGVQETQYF.